The next 8 T cell receptor beta chains were all read from a single sample in a study of T cell changes during pregnancy in multiple sclerosis. Assay used: immunoSEQ multiplex PCR; TCRdb lists only in-frame clones, some missing. The table shows tens of thousands of clones, with roughly 90% occurring only once. The sequencing used CD4+ T cells from peripheral blood mononuclear cells, collected after pregnancy. These receptors all stem from a female donor in good health, enrolled as a control in a pregnancy study.

The J gene is TRBJ1-1, the V gene TRBV10-3; the D gene is possibly TRBD1 (5 bases). The CDR3 consists of 13 residues. Germline V lookup: CDR1 ENHRY, CDR2 SYGVKD. Trimming removed 8 bases from V and 0 bases from J, with 10 bases in between. As DNA, the CDR3 is TGTGCCATCGGTGGGGCATTGAACACTGAAGCTTTCTTT. It yields the protein CAIGGALNTEAFF.

V and J are TRBV4-2 and TRBJ2-2; 8 bases line up with TRBD2. The V and J ends lost 0 bases and 8 bases, in that order; junction bases with no gene match: 8. Looked up from germline, CDR1 is LGHNA and CDR2 is YNFKEQ. This CDR3 contains 16 residues. The CDR3 DNA reads TGTGCCAGCAGCCAAGAACCGGGACTAGGGAAGGGGGAGCTGTTTTTT. Protein product: CASSQEPGLGKGELFF.

V and J are TRBV6-6 and TRBJ2-3, with TRBD1 matching over 7 bases. This CDR3 region has 15 residues. The V segment lost 8 bases and the J segment 2 bases; nucleotides outside the gene matches: 10. Germline CDR1 MNHNY, CDR2 SVGAGI (reference sequence). The CDR3 reads CASLNRDRVTDTQYF. The CDR3 coding sequence is TGTGCCAGCTTGAACCGGGACAGAGTCACAGATACGCAGTATTTT.

This chain uses TRBV7-9 with TRBJ1-2; D remains ambiguous. This CDR3 has 14 residues. Trimming stripped 5 bases from V and 4 bases from J, with 14 bases between. Germline CDR1 is SEHNR and CDR2 is FQNEAQ (reference sequence). DNA for the CDR3: TGTGCCAGCAGCCCCGTCGGGTCTCTCTATGGCTACACCTTC. As protein: CASSPVGSLYGYTF.

Of note for this clone: Sequence at one end of the junction differs from germline and may be a read error. The chain is built from TRBV7-7 and TRBJ2-2; D may be TRBD1 (5 bases). The CDR3 has 14 residues. From germline, CDR1 is SSHAT and CDR2 FNYEAQ (reference sequence). CDR3 residues: CASKGQGSTGELFF. CDR3 bases: TGTGCTAGCAAGGGGCAGGGAAGCACCGGGGAGCTGTTTTTT.

The chain is built from TRBV5-6 and TRBJ2-1; TRBD2 matches 7 bases. The CDR3 has 15 amino acids. Looked up from germline, CDR1 is SGHDT and CDR2 is YYEEEE. V lost 0 bases and J lost 10; bases outside the gene matches: 10. CDR3 DNA: TGTGCCAGCAGCTTGGCCGGTGGGGGGGTGTGGGAGCAGTTCTTC. It encodes CASSLAGGGVWEQFF.

The V gene is TRBV10-3, the J gene TRBJ2-3, with D maybe TRBD2 (5 bases). The CDR3 runs 14 residues. V gave up 3 bases and J gave up 6 bases, with 13 bases separating them. From germline, CDR1 is ENHRY and CDR2 SYGVKD. The DNA for the CDR3 is TGTGCCATCAGTGATGGCCAGGAGGTGGATACGCAGTATTTT. Its translation is CAISDGQEVDTQYF.

The genes are TRBV18 and TRBJ1-1, with 9 positions matching TRBD1. Germline values: CDR1 KGHSH, CDR2 LQKENI. The J segment lost 1 base and the V segment lost 10 bases, leaving 13 bases of the junction unmatched. The CDR3 contains 16 residues. CDR3 nucleotide sequence: TGTGCCACCCACCCGTCAGGGGGACAGGGGAACACTGAAGCTTTCTTT. The encoded protein is CATHPSGGQGNTEAFF.